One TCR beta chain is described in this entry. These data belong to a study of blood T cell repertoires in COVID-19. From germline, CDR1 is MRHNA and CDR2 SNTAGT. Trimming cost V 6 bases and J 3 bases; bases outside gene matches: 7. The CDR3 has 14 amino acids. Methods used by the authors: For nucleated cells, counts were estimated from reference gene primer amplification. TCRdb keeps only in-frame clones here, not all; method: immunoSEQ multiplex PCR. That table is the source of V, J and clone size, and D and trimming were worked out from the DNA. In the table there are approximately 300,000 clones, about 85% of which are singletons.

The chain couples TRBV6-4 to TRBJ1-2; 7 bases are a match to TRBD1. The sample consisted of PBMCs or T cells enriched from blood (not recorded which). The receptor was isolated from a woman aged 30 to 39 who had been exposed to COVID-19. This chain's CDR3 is CASRGHGTDYGYTF. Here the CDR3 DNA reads TGTGCCAGCAGGGGCCATGGGACAGACTATGGCTACACCTTC.